This paragraph covers one TCR beta chain sequence. Sequencing used immunoSEQ multiplex PCR; TCRdb keeps in-frame clones, though not all of them. The sample shows 250,000 to 350,000 clones, roughly 89% of them seen only once. These data come from a study of blood T cell repertoires in COVID-19. This CDR3 is 13 amino acids long. Trimming stripped 1 base from V and 10 bases from J, with 11 bases between. Germline V gene sequence: CDR1 SGHTA, CDR2 FQGTGA. The genes are TRBV7-3 and TRBJ2-1, with D tentatively TRBD1 (5 bases). The sequence derives from a woman in her twenties or thirties with active or convalescent COVID-19. The sequencing input was peripheral blood. The CDR3 nucleotides read TGTGCCAGCAGCTTAAAGGGGAACAGGGAGCAGTTCTTC. Translated, it gives CASSLKGNREQFF.